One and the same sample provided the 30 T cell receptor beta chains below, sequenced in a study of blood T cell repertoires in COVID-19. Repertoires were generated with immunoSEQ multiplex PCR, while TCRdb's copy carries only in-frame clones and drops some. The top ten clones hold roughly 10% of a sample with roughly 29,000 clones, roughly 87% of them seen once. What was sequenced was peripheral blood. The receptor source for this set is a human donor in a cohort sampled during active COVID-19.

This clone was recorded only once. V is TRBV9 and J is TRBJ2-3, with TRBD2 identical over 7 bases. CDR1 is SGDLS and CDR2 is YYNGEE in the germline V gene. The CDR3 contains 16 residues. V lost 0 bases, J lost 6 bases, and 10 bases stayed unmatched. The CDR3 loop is CASSVGGTRGVDTQYF. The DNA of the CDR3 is TGTGCCAGCAGCGTAGGAGGGACCCGGGGGGTGGATACGCAGTATTTT. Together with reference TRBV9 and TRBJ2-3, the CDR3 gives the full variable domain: DSGVTQTPKHLITATGQRVTLRCSPRSGDLSVYWYQQSLDQGLQFLIQYYNGEERAKGNILERFSAQQFPDLHSELNLSSLELGDSALYFCASSVGGTRGVDTQYFGPGTRLTVL.

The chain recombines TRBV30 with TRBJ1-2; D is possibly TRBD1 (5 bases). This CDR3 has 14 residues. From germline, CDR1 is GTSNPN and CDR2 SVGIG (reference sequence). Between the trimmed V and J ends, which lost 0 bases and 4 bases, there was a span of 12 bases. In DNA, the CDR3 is TGTGCCTGGAGTGTAGGCTCGGGGGGCTATGGCTACACCTTC. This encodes CAWSVGSGGYGYTF.

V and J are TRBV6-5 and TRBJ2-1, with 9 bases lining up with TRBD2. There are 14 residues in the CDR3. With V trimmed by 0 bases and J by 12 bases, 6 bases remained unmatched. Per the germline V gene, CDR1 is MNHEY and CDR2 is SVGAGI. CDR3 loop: CASSYSGGRASQFF. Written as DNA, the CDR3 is TGTGCCAGCAGTTACTCGGGCGGGAGGGCATCGCAGTTCTTC.

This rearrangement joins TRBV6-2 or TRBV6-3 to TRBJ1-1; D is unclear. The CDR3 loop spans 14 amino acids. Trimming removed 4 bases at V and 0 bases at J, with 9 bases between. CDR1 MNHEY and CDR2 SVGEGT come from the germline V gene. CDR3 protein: CASSWAVMNTEAFF. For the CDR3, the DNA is TGTGCCAGCAGTTGGGCAGTAATGAACACTGAAGCTTTCTTT.

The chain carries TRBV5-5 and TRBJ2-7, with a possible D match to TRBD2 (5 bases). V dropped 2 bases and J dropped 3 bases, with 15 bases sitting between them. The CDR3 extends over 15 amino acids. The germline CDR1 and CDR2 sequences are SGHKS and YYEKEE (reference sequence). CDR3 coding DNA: TGTGCCAGCAGCTTTTGGGAGTTGGGGTACTACGAGCAGTACTTC. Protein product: CASSFWELGYYEQYF. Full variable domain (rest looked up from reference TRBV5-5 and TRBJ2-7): DAGVTQSPTHLIKTRGQQVTLRCSPISGHKSVSWYQQVLGQGPQFIFQYYEKEERGRGNFPDRFSARQFPNYSSELNVNALLLGDSALYLCASSFWELGYYEQYFGPGTRLTVT.

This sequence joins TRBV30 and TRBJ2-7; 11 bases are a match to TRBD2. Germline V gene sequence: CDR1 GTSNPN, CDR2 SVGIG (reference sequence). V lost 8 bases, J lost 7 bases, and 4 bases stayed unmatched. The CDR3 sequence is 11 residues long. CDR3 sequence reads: CAGGLAGEQYF. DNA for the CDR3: TGTGCCGGTGGACTAGCGGGTGAGCAGTACTTC.

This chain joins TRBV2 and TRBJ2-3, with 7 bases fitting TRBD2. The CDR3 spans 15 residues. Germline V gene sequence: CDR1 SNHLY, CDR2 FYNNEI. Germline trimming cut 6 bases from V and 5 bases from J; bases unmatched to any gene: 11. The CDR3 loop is CASSHGGGRGDTQYF. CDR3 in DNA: TGTGCCAGCAGCCACGGCGGCGGGAGAGGAGATACGCAGTATTTT. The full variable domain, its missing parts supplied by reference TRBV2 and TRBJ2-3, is EPEVTQTPSHQVTQMGQEVILRCVPISNHLYFYWYRQILGQKVEFLVSFYNNEISEKSEIFDDQFSVERPDGSNFTLKIRSTKLEDSAMYFCASSHGGGRGDTQYFGPGTRLTVL.

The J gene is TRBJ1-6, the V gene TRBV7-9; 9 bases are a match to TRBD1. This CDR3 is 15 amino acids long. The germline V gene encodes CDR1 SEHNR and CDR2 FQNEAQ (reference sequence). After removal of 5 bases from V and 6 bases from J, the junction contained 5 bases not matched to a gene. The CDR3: CASSEPGQGNSPLHF. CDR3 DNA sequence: TGTGCCAGCAGCGAACCGGGACAGGGTAATTCACCCCTCCACTTT.

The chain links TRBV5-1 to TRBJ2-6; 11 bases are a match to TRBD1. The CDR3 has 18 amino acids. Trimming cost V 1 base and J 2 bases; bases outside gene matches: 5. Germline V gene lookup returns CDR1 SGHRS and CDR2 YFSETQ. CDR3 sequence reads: CASSLSRDRGTGANVLTF. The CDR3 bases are TGCGCCAGCAGCTTGTCACGGGACAGGGGGACTGGGGCCAACGTCCTGACTTTC.

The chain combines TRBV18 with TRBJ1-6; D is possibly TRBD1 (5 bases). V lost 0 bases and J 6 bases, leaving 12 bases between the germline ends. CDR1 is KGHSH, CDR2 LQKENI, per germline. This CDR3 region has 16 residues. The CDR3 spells CASSPPSGQVNSPLHF. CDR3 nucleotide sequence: TGTGCCAGCTCACCACCGTCAGGACAAGTTAATTCACCCCTCCACTTT.

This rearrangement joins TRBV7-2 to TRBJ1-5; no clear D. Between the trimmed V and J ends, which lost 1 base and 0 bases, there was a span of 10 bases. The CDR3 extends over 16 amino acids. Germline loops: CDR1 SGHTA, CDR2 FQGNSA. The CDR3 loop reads CASSLDPLYSNQPQHF. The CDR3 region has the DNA TGTGCCAGCAGCTTAGATCCCCTCTATAGCAATCAGCCCCAGCATTTT.

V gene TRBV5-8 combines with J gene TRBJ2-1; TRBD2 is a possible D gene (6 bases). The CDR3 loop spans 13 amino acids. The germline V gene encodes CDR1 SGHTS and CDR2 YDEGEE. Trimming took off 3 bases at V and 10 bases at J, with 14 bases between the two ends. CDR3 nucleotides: TGTGCCAGCAGCTCGGATTTGGGGAGGGAGCAGTTCTTC. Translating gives CASSSDLGREQFF.

The CDR3 loop is CASSPGTGYGYTF. DNA for the CDR3: TGTGCCAGCAGTCCGGGGACAGGGTACGGCTACACCTTC. This sequence joins TRBV6-5 and TRBJ1-2; the match to TRBD1 covers 9 bases. V lost 5 bases to trimming and J lost 8 bases; unmatched junction nucleotides: 6. The CDR3 has 13 residues. Germline V gene data show CDR1 as MNHEY and CDR2 as SVGAGI.

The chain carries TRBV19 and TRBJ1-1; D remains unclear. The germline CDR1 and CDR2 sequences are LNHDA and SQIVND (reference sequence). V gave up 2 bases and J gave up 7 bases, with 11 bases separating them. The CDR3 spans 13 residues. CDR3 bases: TGTGCCAGTAGTATAATCCCAGAAAATGAAGCTTTCTTT. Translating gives CASSIIPENEAFF.

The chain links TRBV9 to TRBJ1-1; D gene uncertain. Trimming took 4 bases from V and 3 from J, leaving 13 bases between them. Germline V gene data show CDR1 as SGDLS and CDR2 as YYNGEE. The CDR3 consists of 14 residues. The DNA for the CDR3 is TGTGCCAGCAGCCCCCCGGTAGTTTACACTGAAGCTTTCTTT. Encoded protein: CASSPPVVYTEAFF.

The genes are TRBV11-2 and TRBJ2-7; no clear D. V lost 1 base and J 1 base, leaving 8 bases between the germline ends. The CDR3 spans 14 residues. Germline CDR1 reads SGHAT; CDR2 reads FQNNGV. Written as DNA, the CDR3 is TGTGCCAGCAGCTTAGGGCCAGTTTCCTACGAGCAGTACTTC. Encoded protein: CASSLGPVSYEQYF.

The CDR3 DNA sequence: TGTGCCAGCAGTTACTGGGACAGCTCCTACGAGCAGTACTTC. Translating gives CASSYWDSSYEQYF. The genes are TRBV6-5 and TRBJ2-7; 7 bases are a match to TRBD1. The CDR3 is 14 amino acids. Germline CDR1 MNHEY, CDR2 SVGAGI. J was trimmed by 0 bases and V by 1 base; bases with no gene match: 0.

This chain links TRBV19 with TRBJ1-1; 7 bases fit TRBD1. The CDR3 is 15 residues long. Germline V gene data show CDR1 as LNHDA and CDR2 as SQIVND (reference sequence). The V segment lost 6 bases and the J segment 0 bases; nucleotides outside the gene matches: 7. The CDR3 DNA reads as TGTGCCAGTAGGCCGGACAGGAGTATGAACACTGAAGCTTTCTTT. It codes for CASRPDRSMNTEAFF.

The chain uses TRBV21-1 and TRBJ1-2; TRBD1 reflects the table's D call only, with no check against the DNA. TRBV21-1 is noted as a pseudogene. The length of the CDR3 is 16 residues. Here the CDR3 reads CASSKGQGSRDYGYTF. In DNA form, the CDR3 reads TGTGCCAGCAGCAAAGGACAGGGTAGCCGGGACTATGGCTACACCTTC.

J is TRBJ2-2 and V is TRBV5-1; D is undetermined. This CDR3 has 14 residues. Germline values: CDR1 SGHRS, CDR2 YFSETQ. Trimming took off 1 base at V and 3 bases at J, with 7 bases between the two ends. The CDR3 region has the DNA TGCGCCAGCAGCTTGAGAACGGACACCGGGGAGCTGTTTTTT. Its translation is CASSLRTDTGELFF. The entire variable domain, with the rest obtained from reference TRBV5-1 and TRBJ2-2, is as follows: KAGVTQTPRYLIKTRGQQVTLSCSPISGHRSVSWYQQTPGQGLQFLFEYFSETQRNKGNFPGRFSGRQFSNSRSEMNVSTLELGDSALYLCASSLRTDTGELFFGEGSRLTVL.

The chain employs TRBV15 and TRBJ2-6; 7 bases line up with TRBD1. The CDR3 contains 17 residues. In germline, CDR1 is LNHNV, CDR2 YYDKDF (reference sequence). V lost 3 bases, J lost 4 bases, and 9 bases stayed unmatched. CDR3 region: CATSSQTGTAGANVLTF. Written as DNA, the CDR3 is TGTGCCACCAGCAGTCAGACAGGGACGGCAGGGGCCAACGTCCTGACTTTC.

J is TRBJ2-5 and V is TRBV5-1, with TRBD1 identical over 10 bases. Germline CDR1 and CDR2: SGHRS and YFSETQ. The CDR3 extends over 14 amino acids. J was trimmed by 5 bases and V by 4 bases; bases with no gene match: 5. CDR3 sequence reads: CASSEGQGYETQYF. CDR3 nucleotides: TGCGCCAGCAGCGAGGGACAGGGGTATGAGACCCAGTACTTC.

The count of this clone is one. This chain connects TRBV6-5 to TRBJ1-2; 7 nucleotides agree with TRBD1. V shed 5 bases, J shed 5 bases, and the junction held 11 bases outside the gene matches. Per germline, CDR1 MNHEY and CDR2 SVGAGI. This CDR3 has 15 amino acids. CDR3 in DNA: TGTGCCAGCAGTACCGCCCGACAGGGCTCTTATGGCTACACCTTC. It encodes CASSTARQGSYGYTF.

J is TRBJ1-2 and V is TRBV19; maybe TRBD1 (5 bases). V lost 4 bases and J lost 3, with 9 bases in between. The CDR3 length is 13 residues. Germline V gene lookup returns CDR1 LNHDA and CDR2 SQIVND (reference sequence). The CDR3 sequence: CASSTTADYGYTF. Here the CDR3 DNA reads TGTGCCAGTAGTACGACAGCTGACTATGGCTACACCTTC. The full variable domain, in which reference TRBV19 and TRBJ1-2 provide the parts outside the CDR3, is DGGITQSPKYLFRKEGQNVTLSCEQNLNHDAMYWYRQDPGQGLRLIYYSQIVNDFQKGDIAEGYSVSREKKESFPLTVTSAQKNPTAFYLCASSTTADYGYTFGSGTRLTVV.

For the CDR3, the DNA is TGTGCCAGCAGTCCAACCGGCCTAGAGGTCGGTGAGCAGTACTTC. Its protein is CASSPTGLEVGEQYF. The V and J genes are TRBV27 and TRBJ2-7, with D unclear. The CDR3 length is 15 residues. V lost 5 bases, J lost 7 bases, and 21 bases lay in between. Germline CDR1 and CDR2: MNHEY and SMNVEV (reference sequence).

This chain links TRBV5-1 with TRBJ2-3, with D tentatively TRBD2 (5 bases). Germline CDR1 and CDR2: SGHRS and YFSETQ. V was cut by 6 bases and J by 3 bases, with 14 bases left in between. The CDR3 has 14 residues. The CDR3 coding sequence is TGCGCCAGCAACATCCAAACGGGGACAGATACGCAGTATTTT. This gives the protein CASNIQTGTDTQYF.

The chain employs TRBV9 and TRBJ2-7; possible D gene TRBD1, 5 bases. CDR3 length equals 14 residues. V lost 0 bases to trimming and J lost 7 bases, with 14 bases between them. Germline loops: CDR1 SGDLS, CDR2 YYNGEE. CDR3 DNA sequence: TGTGCCAGCAGCGTAGGCGGCGGCCCAGGGGAGCAGTACTTC. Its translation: CASSVGGGPGEQYF.

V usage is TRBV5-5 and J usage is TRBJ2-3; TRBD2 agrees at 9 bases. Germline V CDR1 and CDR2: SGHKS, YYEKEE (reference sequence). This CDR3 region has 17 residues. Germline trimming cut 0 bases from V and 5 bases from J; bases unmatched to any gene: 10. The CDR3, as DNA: TGTGCCAGCAGCTTGGAGGTGGCGGGGGGGCCTAGAGATACGCAGTATTTT. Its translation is CASSLEVAGGPRDTQYF.

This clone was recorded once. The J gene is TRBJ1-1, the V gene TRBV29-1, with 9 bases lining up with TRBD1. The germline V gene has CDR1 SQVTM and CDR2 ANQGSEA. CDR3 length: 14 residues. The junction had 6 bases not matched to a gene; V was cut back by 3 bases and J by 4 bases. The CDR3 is CSVDWGQGGTEAFF. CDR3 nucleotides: TGCAGCGTTGATTGGGGACAGGGCGGCACTGAAGCTTTCTTT.

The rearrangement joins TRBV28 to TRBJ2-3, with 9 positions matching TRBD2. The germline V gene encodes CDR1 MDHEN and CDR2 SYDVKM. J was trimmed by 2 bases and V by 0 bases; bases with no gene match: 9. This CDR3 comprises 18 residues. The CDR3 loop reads CASSLWGGPSGNTDTQYF. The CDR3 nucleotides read TGTGCCAGCAGTTTATGGGGGGGGCCTAGCGGGAACACAGATACGCAGTATTTT.